This T cell receptor beta chain was observed in a study of cytomegalovirus exposure and HLA in healthy donors. Study-wide points: A list of more than 150 TCR beta chains associated with cytomegalovirus was given. Earlier analysis found most TCR beta V segments productive about 87% or about 30% of the time.

Of note for this clone: Antigen specificity is unknown.

The germline gives CDR1 SGHVS, CDR2 FQNEAQ. The CDR3 runs to 14 residues. Trimming stripped 4 bases from V and 1 base from J, with 10 bases between. Vbeta (60) and Jbeta (13) primers were used in the PCR. Generated by immunoSEQ multiplex PCR, the TCRdb table keeps only in-frame clones and is missing some. The sample includes around 88,000 clones, around two thirds of them seen just once. The chain employs TRBV7-8 and TRBJ1-1; weak D call: TRBD1 (6 bases). The sequenced sample was PBMCs. The source is a male donor in good health and CMV-seronegative. CDR3 protein: CASSSRTENTEAFF. The CDR3 DNA reads as TGTGCCAGCAGCTCCCGGACAGAGAACACTGAAGCTTTCTTT. The entire variable domain, with the rest obtained from reference TRBV7-8 and TRBJ1-1, is as follows: GAGVSQSPRYKVAKRGQDVALRCDPISGHVSLFWYQQALGQGPEFLTYFQNEAQLDKSGLPSDRFFAERPEGSVSTLKIQRTQQEDSAVYLCASSSRTENTEAFFGQGTRLTVV.